The 23 T cell receptor beta chains presented below share a single source sample, sequenced in a study of monozygotic twins with inflammatory bowel disease. TCRdb reprocessed the 5' RACE reads and stores each CDR3 protein as one record, lacking DNA. This repertoire comprises around 410,000 distinct CDR3 sequences; its ten largest clones make up more than 2%. What was sequenced was blood. Source of these receptors: a human donor with ulcerative colitis or Crohn's disease, or a healthy co-twin of an affected twin (not recorded which).

The chain links TRBV19 to TRBJ2-2; TCRdb gives TRBD2 as the D gene, but with no DNA this cannot be confirmed. Germline V gene data show CDR1 as LNHDA and CDR2 as SQIVND (reference sequence). The CDR3 spans 15 residues. CDR3: CASSSGRPHTGELFF.

The CDR3 region is CSAQGQFSNQPQHF. The chain employs TRBV20-1 and TRBJ1-5; lacking DNA, the TRBD1 call made by TCRdb goes unchecked. The germline V gene encodes CDR1 DFQATT and CDR2 SNEGSKA (reference sequence). The CDR3 has 14 amino acids.

This chain uses TRBV9 with TRBJ2-2. Germline assignment: CDR1 SGDLS and CDR2 YYNGEE. This CDR3 spans 15 amino acids. The chain's CDR3 is CASSFGDGDTGELFF.

CDR3: CASSTTGTNEKLFF. V usage is TRBV7-9 and J usage is TRBJ1-4; TCRdb calls TRBD1, which cannot be checked without DNA. The V gene's germline CDR1 is SEHNR and CDR2 FQNEAQ (reference sequence). The CDR3 is made up of 14 amino acids.

The genes are TRBV20-1 and TRBJ1-5; TCRdb's D call of TRBD1 is untestable without DNA. Germline V gene lookup returns CDR1 DFQATT and CDR2 SNEGSKA (reference sequence). The CDR3 runs 14 residues. This CDR3 reads CSAPRGRSNQPQHF.

CDR3: CASSLESGNGYTF. This chain connects TRBV5-1 to TRBJ1-2. CDR3 length: 13 residues. Germline loops: CDR1 SGHRS, CDR2 YFSETQ.

The chain carries TRBV7-2 and TRBJ2-2; the D call from TCRdb, TRBD1, cannot be confirmed without DNA. Per germline, CDR1 SGHTA and CDR2 FQGNSA. The CDR3 is made up of 14 amino acids. The CDR3 is CASSLAGGAGELFF.

The chain couples TRBV4-3 to TRBJ2-5; TCRdb outputs TRBD2, but without DNA this stays unchecked. This CDR3 spans 16 amino acids. CDR1 is LGHNA and CDR2 is YSLEER in the germline V gene. The CDR3 sequence is CASSQGWGAGKETQYF.

V and J are TRBV11-2 and TRBJ2-3; TCRdb proposes TRBD2, but this gene call is untestable without DNA. CDR1 and CDR2 (germline): SGHAT, FQNNGV. The length of the CDR3 is 15 residues. CDR3 region: CASSFDRGLTDTQYF.

The rearrangement links TRBV7-2 to TRBJ2-2; the TCRdb D gene call, TRBD1, has no DNA to confirm it. The CDR3 consists of 19 residues. CDR1 and CDR2 (germline): SGHTA, FQGNSA. CDR3 in amino acids: CASSLAPGQGAPYTGELFF.

The chain joins TRBV28 to TRBJ2-1. The germline gives CDR1 MDHEN, CDR2 SYDVKM. The CDR3 consists of 15 residues. CDR3 protein: CASSFGSDPFNEQFF.

The rearrangement joins TRBV27 to TRBJ1-1. Germline CDR1 and CDR2: MNHEY and SMNVEV (reference sequence). This CDR3 comprises 14 residues. CDR3 sequence: CASSLSIENTEAFF.

This rearrangement joins TRBV4-1 to TRBJ2-1; the TCRdb call, TRBD1, lacks DNA for checking. The germline CDR1 and CDR2 sequences are MGHRA and YSYEKL. CDR3 length: 17 amino acids. CDR3: CARRGFPGGRTHNEQFF.

The chain recombines TRBV27 with TRBJ2-7; absent DNA, TCRdb's TRBD1 call cannot be checked. Germline V gene lookup returns CDR1 MNHEY and CDR2 SMNVEV (reference sequence). This CDR3 has 14 residues. The CDR3 spells CASSFGQGSYEQYF.

The J gene is TRBJ2-2, the V gene TRBV20-1; absent DNA, TCRdb's TRBD2 call cannot be checked. The CDR3 is 15 residues long. CDR1 and CDR2 from the germline V gene are DFQATT and SNEGSKA (reference sequence). CDR3 sequence: CSARGAGGPIGELFF.

The rearrangement links TRBV3-1 to TRBJ2-3. This CDR3 has 14 residues. CDR1 LGHDT and CDR2 YNNKEL come from the germline V gene (reference sequence). The CDR3 loop is CASSQDPRVSPLQF.

The chain combines TRBV5-4 with TRBJ1-1; the D call from TCRdb, TRBD1, cannot be confirmed without DNA. CDR3 size: 17 residues. CDR1 and CDR2 from the germline V gene are SGHNT and YYREEE (reference sequence). CDR3 residues: CASSLARTGGTNTEAFF. Complete variable domain (other parts from reference TRBV5-4 and TRBJ1-1): ETGVTQSPTHLIKTRGQQVTLRCSSQSGHNTVSWYQQALGQGPQFIFQYYREEENGRGNFPPRFSGLQFPNYSSELNVNALELDDSALYLCASSLARTGGTNTEAFFGQGTRLTVV.

CDR3 in amino acids: CASSQSGNYEQYF. The V gene is TRBV4-3, the J gene TRBJ2-7. The CDR3 consists of 13 residues. Germline-derived CDR1 and CDR2 are LGHNA and YSLEER.

The gene calls are TRBV4-1 and TRBJ2-3; the D gene TCRdb calls, TRBD2, cannot be checked with no DNA. Germline assignment: CDR1 MGHRA and CDR2 YSYEKL. This CDR3 is 13 amino acids long. CDR3 sequence reads: CASSRPSESPQYF.

This rearrangement joins TRBV7-2 to TRBJ1-4. The CDR3 covers 17 residues. CDR1 is SGHTA, CDR2 FQGNSA, per germline. CDR3 sequence reads: CASSLHLVGATNEKLFF.

The V gene is TRBV24-1, the J gene TRBJ1-2; TCRdb outputs TRBD1, but without DNA this stays unchecked. The CDR3 totals 15 residues. Per the germline V gene, CDR1 is KGHDR and CDR2 is SFDVKD. CDR3 amino acids: CATSDGDRGPGGYTF.

The chain uses TRBV28 and TRBJ1-5. The CDR3 covers 12 residues. Germline lookup yields CDR1 MDHEN and CDR2 SYDVKM. This CDR3 reads CASSFIRQPQHF.

The CDR3 is CAGMGGTTYEQYF. This sequence joins TRBV6-2 or TRBV6-3 and TRBJ2-7; TCRdb's assignment of TRBD1 cannot be checked, as there is no DNA. The CDR3 contains 13 residues. Germline V gene lookup returns CDR1 MNHEY and CDR2 SVGEGT.